These 29 T cell receptor beta chains came from one sample sequenced in a study of somatic mutations in cytotoxic T cells in rheumatoid arthritis (dated by TCRdb to 2016 to 2017). The library was produced with the immunoSEQ multiplex PCR assay. TCRdb obtained this table from immuneACCESS and retained in-frame rearrangements with V and J assigned. These tables miss some clones; where compared with another copy, unresolved V genes account for less than half of the shortfall, and the remainder is unexplained. The sample table holds 15,000 to 20,000 clones, of which around 79% were seen once. The top ten clonotypes cover roughly 10% of the sample. The sequenced sample consisted of CD8+ T cells sorted from blood. The origin of the receptors is a woman between 45 and 65 years old in good health.

V is TRBV18 and J is TRBJ2-6, with 8 positions matching TRBD1. The CDR3 contains 15 residues. J gave up 2 bases and V 8 bases, and 5 bases lay outside the gene matches. Germline lookup yields CDR1 KGHSH and CDR2 LQKENI. The DNA for the CDR3 is TGTGCCAGCACGAGGACAGGGACTGGGGCCAACGTCCTGACTTTC. Its translation is CASTRTGTGANVLTF.

The V and J genes are TRBV7-8 and TRBJ2-2, with 9 bases that match TRBD2. Unmatched junction bases numbered 10, after V lost 1 base and J lost 4 bases. CDR1 SGHVS and CDR2 FQNEAQ come from the germline V gene. This CDR3 contains 18 residues. In nucleotides, the CDR3 is TGTGCCAGCAGCTTAGGGTCGCTAGCGGGGTATGGCACCGGGGAGCTGTTTTTT. It encodes CASSLGSLAGYGTGELFF.

This clone showed up just once. The chain couples TRBV14 to TRBJ2-1; tentatively, D is TRBD1 (5 bases). V lost 5 bases and J 6 bases, leaving 8 bases between the germline ends. The germline V gene has CDR1 SGHDN and CDR2 FVKESK. The CDR3 length is 12 residues. As DNA, the CDR3 is TGTGCCAGCAGCAGGGGCCTCAATGAGCAGTTCTTC. Translated, it gives CASSRGLNEQFF.

J is TRBJ1-1 and V is TRBV9, with D unclear. Germline V lookup: CDR1 SGDLS, CDR2 YYNGEE. This CDR3 contains 16 residues. Trimming took off 0 bases at V and 0 bases at J, with 12 bases between the two ends. DNA of the CDR3: TGTGCCAGCAGCGTAGCGGGAGGCCTCATGAACACTGAAGCTTTCTTT. Translating it yields CASSVAGGLMNTEAFF.

In this sample, this clone turned up a few times. V gene TRBV7-6 combines with J gene TRBJ2-7; TRBD1 matches at 11 bases. Per the germline V gene, CDR1 is SGHVS and CDR2 is FNYEAQ. CDR3 size: 15 residues. The J segment lost 5 bases and the V segment lost 4 bases, leaving 7 bases of the junction unmatched. CDR3 nucleotide sequence: TGTGCCAGCAGCTCCGGGGGACAGGGGGTACACGAGCAGTACTTC. Protein sequence: CASSSGGQGVHEQYF.

V gene TRBV19 combines with J gene TRBJ1-2; D is perhaps TRBD1 (5 bases). Germline V gives CDR1 LNHDA, CDR2 SQIVND (reference sequence). The CDR3 loop spans 14 amino acids. V lost 6 bases and J 0 bases, leaving 11 bases between the germline ends. CDR3 in DNA: TGTGCCAGTAGCTTTCAGGGCACTAACTATGGCTACACCTTC. This sequence encodes CASSFQGTNYGYTF.

V usage is TRBV7-9 and J usage is TRBJ1-2; a possible D gene is TRBD1 (6 bases). CDR1 and CDR2 (germline): SEHNR, FQNEAQ (reference sequence). CDR3 length: 14 amino acids. V shed 2 bases and J shed 7 bases, with 14 bases lying between them. The CDR3 region is CASSLSEVRGGYTF. The CDR3 region has the DNA TGTGCCAGCAGCTTATCTGAGGTCAGGGGTGGCTACACCTTC. The variable domain in full, with the rest retrieved from reference TRBV7-9 and TRBJ1-2, is DTGVSQNPRHKITKRGQNVTFRCDPISEHNRLYWYRQTLGQGPEFLTYFQNEAQLEKSRLLSDRFSAERPKGSFSTLEIQRTEQGDSAMYLCASSLSEVRGGYTFGSGTRLTVV.

The J gene is TRBJ2-3, the V gene TRBV27; 8 bases fit TRBD2. V was clipped by 0 bases and J by 1 base; unmatched bases: 0. Germline values: CDR1 MNHEY, CDR2 SMNVEV (reference sequence). The CDR3 sequence is 15 residues long. In DNA form, the CDR3 reads TGTGCCAGCAGTTTATCTAGCGGGGGCACAGATACGCAGTATTTT. Translating gives CASSLSSGGTDTQYF.

V gene TRBV7-9 combines with J gene TRBJ1-5; D not resolved. V was clipped by 1 base and J by 4 bases, with 8 bases between them. CDR3 length equals 14 residues. Germline lookup yields CDR1 SEHNR and CDR2 FQNEAQ (reference sequence). CDR3 sequence reads: CASSLEDGNQPQHF. CDR3 DNA sequence: TGTGCCAGCAGCTTAGAGGATGGGAATCAGCCCCAGCATTTT.

The V call is TRBV6-4, the J call TRBJ2-2; TRBD2 aligns across 7 bases. Germline CDR1 MRHNA, CDR2 SNTAGT. V dropped 0 bases and J dropped 5; count of bases not matched to a gene: 3. CDR3 size: 15 residues. CDR3 in DNA: TGTGCCAGCAGTGACTCGACCGGGAGGACCGGGGAGCTGTTTTTT. Translation: CASSDSTGRTGELFF.

J is TRBJ2-5 and V is TRBV28; 9 bases line up with TRBD2. V shed 4 bases, J shed 5 bases, and the junction held 8 bases outside the gene matches. Per germline, CDR1 MDHEN and CDR2 SYDVKM. The CDR3 is made up of 15 amino acids. The CDR3: CASSYTGLAKETQYF. CDR3 coding DNA: TGTGCCAGCAGTTACACGGGACTAGCAAAGGAGACCCAGTACTTC.

This chain links TRBV4-1 with TRBJ2-1; 9 bases map to TRBD2. Germline lookup yields CDR1 MGHRA and CDR2 YSYEKL. Unmatched junction bases numbered 8, after V lost 1 base and J lost 4 bases. The CDR3 spans 17 residues. The CDR3 here is CASSQVTSGSRYNEQFF. The CDR3, as DNA: TGCGCCAGCAGCCAAGTCACTAGCGGGTCCCGATACAATGAGCAGTTCTTC.

The chain combines TRBV19 with TRBJ1-3, with 9 bases identical to TRBD1. V lost 7 bases and J lost 7; bases outside the gene matches: 14. The CDR3 covers 16 residues. From germline, CDR1 is LNHDA and CDR2 SQIVND (reference sequence). CDR3 region: CASTSSGQGPANTIYF. The CDR3 DNA reads as TGTGCCAGTACCTCGTCGGGACAGGGCCCGGCTAACACCATATATTTT. Together with reference TRBV19 and TRBJ1-3, the CDR3 gives the full variable domain: DGGITQSPKYLFRKEGQNVTLSCEQNLNHDAMYWYRQDPGQGLRLIYYSQIVNDFQKGDIAEGYSVSREKKESFPLTVTSAQKNPTAFYLCASTSSGQGPANTIYFGEGSWLTVV.

The rearrangement uses TRBV27 and TRBJ1-1, with unresolved D. V dropped 6 bases and J dropped 1 base, with 12 bases sitting between them. The germline V gene encodes CDR1 MNHEY and CDR2 SMNVEV (reference sequence). The CDR3 is 14 residues long. In DNA, the CDR3 is TGTGCCAGCAGCCCAGGTTACCCGAACACTGAAGCTTTCTTT. This codes for CASSPGYPNTEAFF.

The chain uses TRBV4-3 and TRBJ1-6; 8 bases agree with TRBD1. The CDR3 has 16 amino acids. Germline assignment: CDR1 LGHNA and CDR2 YSLEER. V shed 4 bases and J 5 bases; nucleotides not matched to a gene: 7. The CDR3 spells CASSPEGQAHNSPLHF. The CDR3 bases are TGCGCCAGCAGCCCAGAGGGACAGGCCCATAATTCACCCCTCCACTTT.

V and J are TRBV6-1 and TRBJ2-7, with 7 nucleotides matching TRBD1. The V and J ends lost 6 bases and 3 bases, in that order; junction bases with no gene match: 11. Germline V gene lookup returns CDR1 MNHNS and CDR2 SASEGT. The CDR3 sequence is 15 residues long. CDR3 region: CASSRRRDSLYEQYF. CDR3 DNA sequence: TGTGCCAGCAGCCGAAGACGGGACAGCCTCTACGAGCAGTACTTC.

The chain recombines TRBV27 with TRBJ1-2; possibly TRBD1 for D (5 bases). This CDR3 has 14 amino acids. V lost 3 bases and J lost 8, with 16 bases in between. The V gene's germline CDR1 is MNHEY and CDR2 SMNVEV (reference sequence). As DNA, the CDR3 is TGTGCCAGCAGTTTGGGGGTGGGAGGGGACGGCTACACCTTC. Protein product: CASSLGVGGDGYTF.

The chain carries TRBV29-1 and TRBJ2-1, with D unclear. This CDR3 contains 16 residues. The germline V and J ends were trimmed by 0 bases and 0 bases, with 12 bases remaining between them. Germline V lookup: CDR1 SQVTM, CDR2 ANQGSEA. The CDR3, as DNA: TGCAGCGTTGAAGAGGTTGGGAAATCCTCCTACAATGAGCAGTTCTTC. This codes for CSVEEVGKSSYNEQFF.

V gene TRBV10-1 combines with J gene TRBJ2-7, with 8 nucleotides matching TRBD1. This CDR3 has 15 amino acids. Losses at the gene ends were 0 bases for V and 2 bases for J; bases not matched to a gene: 3. Germline CDR1 WNHNN, CDR2 SYGVQD (reference sequence). Here the CDR3 DNA reads TGCGCCAGCAGTGAGTCCCAGGGGGCCCCCTACGAGCAGTACTTC. It codes for CASSESQGAPYEQYF.

In DNA, the CDR3 is TGTGCCAGCAGTTCCGACTCCTCCTCCTACAATGAGCAGTTCTTC. This encodes CASSSDSSSYNEQFF. The gene calls are TRBV7-7 and TRBJ2-1; no clear D. The V and J ends lost 6 bases and 0 bases respectively, with 12 bases between them. Germline V gene data show CDR1 as SSHAT and CDR2 as FNYEAQ (reference sequence). The CDR3 loop spans 15 amino acids. The full variable domain, completed using reference TRBV7-7 and TRBJ2-1, is GAGVSQSPRYKVTKRGQDVTLRCDPISSHATLYWYQQALGQGPEFLTYFNYEAQPDKSGLPSDRFSAERPEGSISTLTIQRTEQRDSAMYRCASSSDSSSYNEQFFGPGTRLTVL.

This clone was seen a single time. V is TRBV5-4 and J is TRBJ2-1, with 9 positions matching TRBD1. This CDR3 has 14 amino acids. Unmatched junction bases numbered 5, after V lost 4 bases and J lost 6 bases. Per the germline V gene, CDR1 is SGHNT and CDR2 is YYREEE (reference sequence). The CDR3 spells CASSHGQGPNEQFF. As DNA, the CDR3 is TGTGCCAGCAGCCACGGACAGGGGCCCAATGAGCAGTTCTTC.

The V gene is TRBV15, the J gene TRBJ2-4; D uncertain. V was shortened by 1 base and J by 8 bases, with 9 bases between the two germline ends. The V gene's germline CDR1 is LNHNV and CDR2 YYDKDF (reference sequence). This CDR3 is 13 amino acids long. This CDR3 reads CATSRVGSDIQYF. CDR3 bases: TGTGCCACCAGCAGAGTTGGCAGTGACATTCAGTACTTC. Together with reference TRBV15 and TRBJ2-4, the CDR3 gives the full variable domain: DAMVIQNPRYQVTQFGKPVTLSCSQTLNHNVMYWYQQKSSQAPKLLFHYYDKDFNNEADTPDNFQSRRPNTSFCFLDIRSPGLGDTAMYLCATSRVGSDIQYFGAGTRLSVL.

This clone occurred a few times. This chain connects TRBV28 to TRBJ2-7; no clear D gene. With 6 bases removed from V and 2 bases from J, the gap between germline ends came to 14 bases. The CDR3 has 14 amino acids. Germline values: CDR1 MDHEN, CDR2 SYDVKM. The CDR3 sequence is CASSPPMFPYEQYF. CDR3 nucleotide sequence: TGTGCCAGCAGCCCTCCAATGTTCCCCTACGAGCAGTACTTC.

In DNA form, the CDR3 reads TGTGCCAGCAGCCGGGATCCAAACACTGAAGCTTTCTTT. Translated, it gives CASSRDPNTEAFF. The chain is built from TRBV13 and TRBJ1-1; the D is unclear. Trimming shortened V by 5 bases and J by 2 bases, and 9 bases separated the two germline ends. Germline loops: CDR1 PRHDT, CDR2 FYEKMQ (reference sequence). The CDR3 runs 13 residues.

This chain uses TRBV30 with TRBJ2-3; possibly TRBD2 for D (5 bases). V shed 0 bases and J shed 2 bases, with 6 bases lying between them. The CDR3 has 13 residues. In germline, CDR1 is GTSNPN, CDR2 SVGIG (reference sequence). The CDR3 coding sequence is TGTGCCTGGAGTGTAGCGGACACAGATACGCAGTATTTT. As protein: CAWSVADTDTQYF.

The gene calls are TRBV28 and TRBJ1-4, with a possible D match to TRBD1 (5 bases). V lost 10 bases and J lost 3, with 9 bases in between. The CDR3 sequence is 12 residues long. Germline V lookup: CDR1 MDHEN, CDR2 SYDVKM. CDR3 sequence (DNA): TGTGCCACCAGGGTGTCTAATGAAAAACTGTTTTTT. The encoded protein is CATRVSNEKLFF.

V is TRBV6-6 and J is TRBJ1-3; TRBD1 might be the D (5 bases). The ends were cut back, 6 bases at V and 7 bases at J, with 13 bases in the middle. Germline V gene lookup returns CDR1 MNHNY and CDR2 SVGAGI (reference sequence). CDR3 size: 13 residues. CDR3 nucleotide sequence: TGTGCCAGCAGCCGGGGACCGGGGAACACCATATATTTT. It yields the protein CASSRGPGNTIYF.

This clone was seen more than once but under ten times. V usage is TRBV11-2 and J usage is TRBJ2-7; TRBD1 matches at 8 bases. Germline CDR1 and CDR2: SGHAT and FQNNGV. The CDR3 spans 16 residues. The trim removed 5 bases at V and 1 base at J, leaving 10 bases unmatched. CDR3 DNA sequence: TGTGCCAGCAGCGACCTCCGGACAGGGCTTTCCTACGAGCAGTACTTC. It specifies CASSDLRTGLSYEQYF.

CDR3: CASSVLEGSSYEQYF. The CDR3 coding sequence is TGTGCCAGCAGTGTTTTGGAGGGGAGCTCCTACGAGCAGTACTTC. The rearrangement uses TRBV6-1 and TRBJ2-7; D might be TRBD2 (6 bases). CDR3 length equals 15 residues. Trimming took off 4 bases at V and 0 bases at J, with 13 bases between the two ends. Germline V CDR1 and CDR2: MNHNS, SASEGT.